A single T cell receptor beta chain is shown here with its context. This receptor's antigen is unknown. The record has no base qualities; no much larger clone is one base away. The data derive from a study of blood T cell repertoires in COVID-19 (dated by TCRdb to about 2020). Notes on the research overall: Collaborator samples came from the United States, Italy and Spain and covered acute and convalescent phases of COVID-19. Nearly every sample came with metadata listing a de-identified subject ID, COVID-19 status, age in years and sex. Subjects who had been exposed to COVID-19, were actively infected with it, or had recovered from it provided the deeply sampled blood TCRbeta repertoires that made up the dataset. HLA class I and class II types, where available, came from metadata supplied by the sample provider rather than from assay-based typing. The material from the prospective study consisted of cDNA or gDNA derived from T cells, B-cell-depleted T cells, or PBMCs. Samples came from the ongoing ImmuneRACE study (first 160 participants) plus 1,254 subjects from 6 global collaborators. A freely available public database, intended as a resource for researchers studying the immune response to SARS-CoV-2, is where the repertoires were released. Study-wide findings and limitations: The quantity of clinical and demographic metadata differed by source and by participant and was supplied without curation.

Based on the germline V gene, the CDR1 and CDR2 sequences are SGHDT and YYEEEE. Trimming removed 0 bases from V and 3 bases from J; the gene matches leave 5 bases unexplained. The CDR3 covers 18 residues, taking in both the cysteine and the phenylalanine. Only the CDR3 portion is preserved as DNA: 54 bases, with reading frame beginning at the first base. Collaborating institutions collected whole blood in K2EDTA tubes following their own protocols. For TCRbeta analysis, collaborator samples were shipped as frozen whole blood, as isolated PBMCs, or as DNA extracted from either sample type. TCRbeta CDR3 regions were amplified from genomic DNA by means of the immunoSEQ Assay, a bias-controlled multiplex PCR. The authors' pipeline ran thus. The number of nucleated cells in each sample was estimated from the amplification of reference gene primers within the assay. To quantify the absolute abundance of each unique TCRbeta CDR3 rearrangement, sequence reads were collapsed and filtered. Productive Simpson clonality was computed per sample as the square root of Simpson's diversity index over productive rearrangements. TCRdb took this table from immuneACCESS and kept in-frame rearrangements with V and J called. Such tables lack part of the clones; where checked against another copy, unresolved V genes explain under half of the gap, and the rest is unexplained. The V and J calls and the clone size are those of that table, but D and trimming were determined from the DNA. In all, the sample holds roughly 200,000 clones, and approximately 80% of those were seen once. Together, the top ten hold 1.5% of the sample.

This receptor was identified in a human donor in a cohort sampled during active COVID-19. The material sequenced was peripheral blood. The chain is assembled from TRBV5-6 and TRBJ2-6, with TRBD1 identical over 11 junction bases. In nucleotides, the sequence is TGTGCCAGCAGCTTGGTGGGACAGGGGGTTGGTGGGGCCAACGTCCTGACTTTC. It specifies CASSLVGQGVGGANVLTF.